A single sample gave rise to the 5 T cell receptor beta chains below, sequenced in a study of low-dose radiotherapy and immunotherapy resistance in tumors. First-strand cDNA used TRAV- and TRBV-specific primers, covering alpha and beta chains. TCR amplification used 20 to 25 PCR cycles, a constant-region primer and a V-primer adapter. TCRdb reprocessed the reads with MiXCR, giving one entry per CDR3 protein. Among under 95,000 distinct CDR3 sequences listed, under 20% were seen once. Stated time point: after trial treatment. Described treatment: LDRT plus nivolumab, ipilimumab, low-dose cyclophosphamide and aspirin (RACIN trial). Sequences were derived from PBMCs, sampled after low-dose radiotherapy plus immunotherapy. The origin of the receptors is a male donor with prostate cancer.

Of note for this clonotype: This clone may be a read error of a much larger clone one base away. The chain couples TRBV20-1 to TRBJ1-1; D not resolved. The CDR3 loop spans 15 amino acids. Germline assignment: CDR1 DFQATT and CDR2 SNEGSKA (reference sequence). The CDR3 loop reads CIPNTQRIGSTEAFF. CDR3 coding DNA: TGCATCCCCAATACCCAAAGGATAGGGTCCACTGAAGCTTTCTTT.

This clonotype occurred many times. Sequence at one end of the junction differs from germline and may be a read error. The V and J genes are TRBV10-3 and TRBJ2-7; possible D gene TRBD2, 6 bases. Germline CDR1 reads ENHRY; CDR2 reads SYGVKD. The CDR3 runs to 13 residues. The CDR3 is CAISESTRRGSSF. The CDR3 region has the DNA TGTGCCATCAGTGAGTCGACTCGGCGGGGCTCTAGTTTC.

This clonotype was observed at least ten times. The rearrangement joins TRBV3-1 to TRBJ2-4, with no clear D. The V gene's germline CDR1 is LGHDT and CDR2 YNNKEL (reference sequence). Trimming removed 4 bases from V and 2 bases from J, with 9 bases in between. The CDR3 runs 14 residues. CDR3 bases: TGTGCCAGCAGCCTCAGTGCGTCCAAAAACATTCAGTACTTC. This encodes CASSLSASKNIQYF.

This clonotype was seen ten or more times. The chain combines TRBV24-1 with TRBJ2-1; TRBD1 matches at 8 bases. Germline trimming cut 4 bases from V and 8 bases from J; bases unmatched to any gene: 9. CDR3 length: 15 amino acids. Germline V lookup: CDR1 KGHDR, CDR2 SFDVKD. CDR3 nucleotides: TGTGCCACCAGTGACACCGGACAGGGTGGCGATGAGCAGTTCTTC. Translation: CATSDTGQGGDEQFF.

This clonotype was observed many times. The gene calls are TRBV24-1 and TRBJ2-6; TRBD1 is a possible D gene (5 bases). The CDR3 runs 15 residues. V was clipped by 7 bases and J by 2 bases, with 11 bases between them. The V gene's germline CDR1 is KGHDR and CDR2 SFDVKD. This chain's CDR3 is CATSVLRAGANVLTF. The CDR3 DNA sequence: TGTGCCACCAGCGTGCTCAGGGCTGGGGCCAACGTCCTGACTTTC.